These 20 T cell receptor beta chains share one sample of origin, sequenced in a study of tumor and adjacent non-tumor tissue in lung cancer. This sample's RNA came from whole unsorted tissue. Three rounds of nested PCR, following a modified ARM-PCR protocol, produced the TCRbeta library. TCRdb fed the multiplex PCR reads into MiXCR, producing one record per CDR3 protein. The sample includes approximately 120,000 distinct CDR3 sequences, roughly 80% of them seen just once. Input material: lung tumor tissue. These receptors were collected from a woman aged 55-75 years with non-small cell lung cancer.

The J gene is TRBJ2-7, the V gene TRBV5-1, with a tentative D call TRBD1 (6 bases). CDR3 length equals 14 residues. Trimming left V 0 bases short and J 7 bases short, with 14 bases between. Germline V lookup: CDR1 SGHRS, CDR2 YFSETQ. The chain's CDR3 is CASSLGRQAEEQYF. The DNA for the CDR3 is TGCGCCAGCAGCTTGGGCCGACAGGCTGAGGAGCAGTACTTC.

With respect to this clonotype: The junction does not match germline at one end; this may be a read error. This rearrangement joins TRBV4-1 to TRBJ1-1; 9 bases match TRBD1. This CDR3 is 15 amino acids long. In germline, CDR1 is MGHRA, CDR2 YSYEKL. The CDR3 DNA is TGCGCCAGTAGCCAGGGACAGGGTGGATTCACTAAAGCTTTCTTT. It specifies CASSQGQGGFTKAFF.

Remarks on this clonotype: This clone may be a read error of a much larger clone one base away. The V and J genes are TRBV29-1 and TRBJ1-1; weak D call: TRBD1 (5 bases). Looked up from germline, CDR1 is SQVTM and CDR2 is ANQGSEA. The CDR3 loop spans 12 amino acids. V was clipped by 5 bases and J by 7 bases, with 14 bases between them. CDR3 in amino acids: CSVSGTDIEAFF. The CDR3 DNA reads TGCAGCGTTTCCGGGACGGACATTGAAGCTTTCTTT.

Comment on this clonotype: A read error may be the cause here, since a much bigger clone is one base away. The chain uses TRBV4-1 and TRBJ2-2; TRBD2 is a possible D gene (5 bases). Germline V gives CDR1 MGHRA, CDR2 YSYEKL. The CDR3 is 15 amino acids. CDR3 sequence reads: CTSSHVASRTGELFF. For the CDR3, the DNA is TGCACCAGCAGTCACGTGGCTAGCCGTACCGGGGAGCTGTTTTTT.

As regards this clonotype: This CDR3 is missing its conserved last phenylalanine or tryptophan, likely due to a read error. This rearrangement joins TRBV10-3 to TRBJ2-3; TRBD2 matches 9 bases. CDR3 length equals 13 residues. Germline CDR1 and CDR2: ENHRY and SYGVKD. CDR3 sequence: CVISSGNRDTQYI. The CDR3 nucleotides are TGTGTCATTTCTAGCGGGAATCGGGATACGCAGTATATT.

The chain combines TRBV4-3 with TRBJ2-6; D uncertain. Per germline, CDR1 LGHNA and CDR2 YSLEER. Trimming removed 7 bases at V and 3 bases at J, with 16 bases between. The CDR3 runs to 16 residues. CDR3 in DNA: TGCGCCAGCATCCATCTACATGGTGATGGGGCCAACGTCCTGACTTTC. It translates to CASIHLHGDGANVLTF.

Notes on this clonotype: One junction end does not reproduce the germline sequence, and a read error may be involved. The DNA for the CDR3 is TGCGCCAGCAGCCAAGGGGGCAGGGGAAACACTGAAGCTTTGTTT. Translated: CASSQGGRGNTEALF. This sequence joins TRBV4-3 and TRBJ1-1; TRBD1 might be the D (6 bases). The CDR3 contains 15 residues. Germline V CDR1 and CDR2: LGHNA, YSLEER.

This clonotype has only a few counts. At one end the junction does not follow the germline gene, possibly because of a read error. The chain uses TRBV5-1 and TRBJ1-1; D is perhaps TRBD1 (6 bases). CDR1 and CDR2 from the germline V gene are SGHRS and YFSETQ. This CDR3 is 16 amino acids long. The CDR3 DNA is TGCGCCGGCAGCTTGTCAGAAACAGGGTCGGGCACTGAAGCTTTCTTT. This translates into CAGSLSETGSGTEAFF.

This clonotype was picked up a small number of times. The J gene is TRBJ2-2, the V gene TRBV20-1; 9 positions agree with TRBD2. CDR1 and CDR2 from the germline V gene are DFQATT and SNEGSKA (reference sequence). CDR3 size: 14 residues. The CDR3 here is CSSVASGTTGELFF. CDR3 sequence (DNA): TGCAGCTCCGTGGCTAGCGGGACCACCGGGGAGCTGTTTTTT.

Comments on this clonotype: The conserved final phenylalanine or tryptophan is absent from the CDR3, which likely points to a read error. The chain joins TRBV6-1 to TRBJ2-1; 7 bases agree with TRBD2. In germline, CDR1 is MNHNS, CDR2 SASEGT. V lost 7 bases to trimming and J lost 8 bases; unmatched junction nucleotides: 14. This CDR3 is 15 amino acids long. The CDR3 DNA reads as TGTGCCAGCAATTTAGTCGGGGGGAGTTACGATGAGCAGTTCATC. This sequence encodes CASNLVGGSYDEQFI.

This clonotype was detected only a few times. This may arise from a read error, as a much more abundant clone is one base away. The chain combines TRBV7-2 with TRBJ2-7, with 11 bases aligning to TRBD2. The V gene's germline CDR1 is SGHTA and CDR2 FQGNSA. CDR3 length equals 15 residues. The CDR3: CASTLGLAGLYEHYF. DNA of the CDR3: TGTGCCAGCACCCTTGGACTAGCGGGTCTCTACGAGCATTACTTC.

Concerning this clonotype itself: Compared with germline, one end of the junction differs, possibly owing to a read error. The V and J genes are TRBV11-3 and TRBJ2-5; D is ambiguous. Germline loops: CDR1 SGHNT, CDR2 YENEEA. The CDR3 sequence is 14 residues long. CDR3 coding DNA: TGTGCCAGCAATTCCCCTCGTATACAAGAGACCGAGTACTTC. Amino acid sequence: CASNSPRIQETEYF.

For this clonotype: One end of the junction varies from germline; a read error may be responsible. The gene calls are TRBV6-5 and TRBJ1-5; no reliable D call. The V gene's germline CDR1 is MNHEY and CDR2 SVGAGI. This CDR3 is 14 amino acids long. Here the CDR3 reads CASSYDSSNQPQQF. The CDR3 region has the DNA TGTGCCAGCAGCTATGATAGCTCCAATCAACCCCAGCAATTT.

Comments on this clonotype: A clone one base away is much larger, so this may be a read error. V usage is TRBV6-1 and J usage is TRBJ2-3; 10 positions match TRBD1. There are 15 residues in the CDR3. Germline V gives CDR1 MNHNS, CDR2 SASEGT. The J segment lost 5 bases and the V segment lost 3 bases, leaving 5 bases of the junction unmatched. The CDR3 sequence: CASSDNRDRGDTQYF. CDR3 in DNA: TGTGCCAGCAGTGACAACCGGGACAGGGGAGATACGCAGTATTTT.

Many counts were recorded for this clonotype. An end of the junction does not agree with germline; a read error may underlie this. The chain carries TRBV20-1 and TRBJ1-5, with a weak D call TRBD1 (5 bases). Germline V gene data show CDR1 as DFQATT and CDR2 as SNEGSKA (reference sequence). There are 13 residues in the CDR3. The CDR3 sequence: CSASQGSYQPQHF. CDR3 bases: TGCAGTGCTAGTCAGGGTAGCTATCAGCCCCAGCATTTT.

Note on this clonotype: A much larger clone differs from this one at a single base, so this may be a read error. The CDR3 DNA follows: TGCAGCGTTGACGATCGGCGCGATACGCAGTATTTT. Amino acids: CSVDDRRDTQYF. The rearrangement uses TRBV29-1 and TRBJ2-3; no clear D. V lost 3 bases to trimming and J lost 6 bases, with 10 bases between them. This CDR3 region has 12 residues. Germline assignment: CDR1 SQVTM and CDR2 ANQGSEA.

The chain combines TRBV29-1 with TRBJ2-7; D is perhaps TRBD1 or TRBD2 (5 bases each). Per germline, CDR1 SQVTM and CDR2 ANQGSEA. V lost 6 bases and J lost 1, with 19 bases in between. The CDR3 sequence is 15 residues long. This CDR3 is CSVKLRQRASYEQYF. CDR3 bases: TGCAGCGTCAAACTCCGACAGAGGGCTTCCTACGAGCAGTACTTC.

Concerning this clonotype: One junction end disagrees with the germline gene, perhaps due to a read error. The genes are TRBV11-2 and TRBJ1-5; D is ambiguous. The CDR3 loop spans 13 amino acids. Germline values: CDR1 SGHAT, CDR2 FQNNGV. The DNA for the CDR3 is TGTACCAGCAGCTTAGAGCATAATCAGCCCCAGCATTTT. The encoded protein is CTSSLEHNQPQHF.

Notes on this clonotype: A much larger clone sits a single nucleotide away, making a read error possible. This chain joins TRBV20-1 and TRBJ1-1, with a tentative D call TRBD1 (5 bases). This CDR3 is built from 11 residues. Germline values: CDR1 DFQATT, CDR2 SNEGSKA (reference sequence). CDR3 coding DNA: TGCAGTGCCTGGACGGGGACTGAAGTTTTCTTT. It yields the protein CSAWTGTEVFF.

The chain couples TRBV12-3 or TRBV12-4 to TRBJ1-3, with a weak D call TRBD1 (6 bases). V was trimmed by 5 bases and J by 2 bases, leaving 13 bases between them. CDR3 length equals 15 residues. The CDR3 spells CASSLNGGTGNTIYF. For the CDR3, the DNA is TGTGCCAGCAGTCTAAATGGGGGCACTGGAAACACCATATATTTT.